The 25 T cell receptor beta chains in this list originate from one sample, sequenced in a study of blood T cells in healthy people across ages. Primed by a sample-barcoded 5' primer and a J-beta primer mix, a second PCR proceeded for about 6 to 12 cycles. One entry per CDR3 protein, called by TCRdb with MiXCR from the 5' RACE reads. The sample has more than 650,000 distinct CDR3 sequences, around a fifth seen once. The sequenced sample consisted of blood. These receptors originate from a man aged 65 to 85 in good health.

This chain joins TRBV6-1 and TRBJ2-6, with a tentative D call TRBD2 (7 bases). Germline CDR1 and CDR2: MNHNS and SASEGT. The CDR3 has 18 residues. The V end lost 8 bases, the J end lost 0 bases, and 20 bases lay between the germline ends. The CDR3 spells CASCLHPGGSSGANVLTF. CDR3 coding DNA: TGTGCCAGCTGCCTTCATCCGGGGGGCAGCTCTGGGGCCAACGTCCTGACTTTC.

J is TRBJ2-1 and V is TRBV4-1; a weak D match, TRBD2 (5 bases). Germline V gene sequence: CDR1 MGHRA, CDR2 YSYEKL. The CDR3 sequence is 16 residues long. With 4 bases removed from V and 8 bases from J, the gap between germline ends came to 21 bases. The CDR3 nucleotides read TGCGCCAGCAGCCCCCTGGGTACTAGTGGTTATGATGAGCAGTTCTTC. Protein product: CASSPLGTSGYDEQFF.

There are a few counts of this clonotype. The chain couples TRBV7-9 to TRBJ1-1; 8 bases agree with TRBD1. CDR3 length equals 16 residues. Trimming took 2 bases from V and 0 from J; bases not matched to a gene: 5. Germline CDR1 reads SEHNR; CDR2 reads FQNEAQ (reference sequence). CDR3 residues: CASSLPRGLLNTEAFF. The CDR3 DNA sequence: TGTGCCAGCAGCTTACCCAGGGGGCTATTGAACACTGAAGCTTTCTTT. Drawing the rest from reference TRBV7-9 and TRBJ1-1, the complete variable domain is DTGVSQNPRHKITKRGQNVTFRCDPISEHNRLYWYRQTLGQGPEFLTYFQNEAQLEKSRLLSDRFSAERPKGSFSTLEIQRTEQGDSAMYLCASSLPRGLLNTEAFFGQGTRLTVV.

This clonotype was seen only a few times. The chain joins TRBV10-3 to TRBJ1-2; maybe TRBD1 (5 bases). The CDR3 is 13 amino acids. Germline values: CDR1 ENHRY, CDR2 SYGVKD. Trimming left V 3 bases short and J 4 bases short, with 9 bases between. For the CDR3, the DNA is TGTGCCATCAGTGATGGGACGGTCTATGGCTACACCTTC. It yields the protein CAISDGTVYGYTF.

The V and J genes are TRBV20-1 and TRBJ2-3, with 9 bases identical to TRBD2. V was pared by 1 base and J by 4 bases, with 21 bases of the junction left unmatched. Germline assignment: CDR1 DFQATT and CDR2 SNEGSKA (reference sequence). The CDR3 extends over 20 amino acids. The CDR3 DNA follows: TGCAGTGCTAGAGTTCCTCGAGGTCAGGGCGGGAGGGCCGGAGCAGATACGCAGTATTTT. Its protein is CSARVPRGQGGRAGADTQYF.

About this clonotype itself: The junction departs from the called germline gene at one end, perhaps through a read error. This chain joins TRBV12-3 or TRBV12-4 and TRBJ2-1; the match to TRBD2 covers 9 bases. The CDR3 loop spans 14 amino acids. The CDR3 here is CASGREGGLHEQFF. The CDR3 region has the DNA TGTGCCAGCGGGCGGGAGGGCGGTTTGCATGAGCAGTTCTTT.

The V gene is TRBV5-1, the J gene TRBJ2-3; no reliable D call. Per the germline V gene, CDR1 is SGHRS and CDR2 is YFSETQ. CDR3 length equals 15 residues. Trimming shortened V by 0 bases and J by 0 bases, and 8 bases separated the two germline ends. CDR3 sequence reads: CASSLGLDSTDTQYF. In DNA, the CDR3 is TGCGCCAGCAGCTTGGGACTTGACAGCACAGATACGCAGTATTTT.

The chain combines TRBV6-5 with TRBJ2-6, with TRBD1 identical over 9 bases. Looked up from germline, CDR1 is MNHEY and CDR2 is SVGAGI. The ends lost 7 bases at V and 2 bases at J; junction bases unmatched: 6. The CDR3 extends over 16 amino acids. The CDR3 DNA sequence: TGTGCCAGCAAGGGGACAGGGCTGCCTGGGGCCAACGTCCTGACTTTC. As protein: CASKGTGLPGANVLTF.

This clonotype has more than one count but fewer than ten. The V and J genes are TRBV7-8 and TRBJ1-1; D is uncertain. CDR3 length equals 12 residues. The germline V gene encodes CDR1 SGHVS and CDR2 FQNEAQ. The V gene lost 5 bases and the J gene lost 5 bases, with 9 bases spanning the gap. The CDR3 DNA reads TGTGCCAGCAGCCCAGGTTGGACTGAAGCTTTCTTT. This translates into CASSPGWTEAFF. The variable domain in full, with the rest retrieved from reference TRBV7-8 and TRBJ1-1, is GAGVSQSPRYKVAKRGQDVALRCDPISGHVSLFWYQQALGQGPEFLTYFQNEAQLDKSGLPSDRFFAERPEGSVSTLKIQRTQQEDSAVYLCASSPGWTEAFFGQGTRLTVV.

In this sample, this clonotype turned up a few times. The chain recombines TRBV20-1 with TRBJ1-5; 8 bases agree with TRBD1. CDR1 and CDR2 (germline): DFQATT, SNEGSKA (reference sequence). With 5 bases clipped from V and 5 bases from J, the junction kept 11 bases outside the gene matches. There are 15 residues in the CDR3. CDR3 region: CSAERQGYADQPQHF. CDR3 DNA sequence: TGCAGTGCTGAGAGACAGGGGTATGCGGATCAGCCCCAGCATTTT.

V and J are TRBV29-1 and TRBJ1-2, with D unclear. The CDR3 has 11 amino acids. V lost 0 bases to trimming and J lost 8 bases, with 7 bases between them. Per the germline V gene, CDR1 is SQVTM and CDR2 is ANQGSEA. CDR3 DNA: TGCAGCGTTGAAGATCGGCAGGGCTACACCTTC. This encodes CSVEDRQGYTF.

The chain recombines TRBV20-1 with TRBJ2-5, with D unresolved. The J call may be faulty, since TRBJ2-7 better matches the DNA end. The CDR3 covers 12 residues. The V gene's germline CDR1 is DFQATT and CDR2 SNEGSKA (reference sequence). The CDR3, as DNA: TGCAGTGCGGAGTCCGATTCCTACGAGCAGTACTTC. Its protein product is CSAESDSYEQYF.

This clonotype was seen only a few times. The chain carries TRBV20-1 and TRBJ2-7; D may be TRBD2 (5 bases). CDR3 length equals 13 residues. Per germline, CDR1 DFQATT and CDR2 SNEGSKA (reference sequence). V gave up 0 bases and J gave up 3 bases, with 9 bases separating them. The CDR3 region is CSARDGRGYEQYV. CDR3 bases: TGCAGTGCTAGAGATGGGAGAGGCTACGAGCAGTACGTC.

V gene TRBV3-1 combines with J gene TRBJ1-2; 7 nucleotides match TRBD1. Germline V gives CDR1 LGHDT, CDR2 YNNKEL (reference sequence). V shed 3 bases, J shed 0 bases, and the junction held 4 bases outside the gene matches. The CDR3 contains 15 residues. The CDR3 here is CASSQRQGANYGYTF. CDR3 sequence (DNA): TGTGCCAGCAGCCAGAGGCAGGGGGCTAACTATGGCTACACCTTC.

This clonotype was counted many times. V usage is TRBV10-3 and J usage is TRBJ2-5; 9 nucleotides match TRBD2. This CDR3 contains 18 residues. CDR1 and CDR2 from the germline V gene are ENHRY and SYGVKD. Trimming at V came to 0 bases and at J to 4 bases, leaving 12 bases not matched to a gene. This CDR3 is CAISESKNSGGTRETQYF. CDR3 in DNA: TGTGCCATCAGTGAGTCGAAGAATAGCGGGGGAACCAGAGAGACCCAGTACTTC.

The V call is TRBV12-5, the J call TRBJ2-1; D gene uncertain. Looked up from germline, CDR1 is LGHNT and CDR2 is FRNRAP. CDR3 length: 12 amino acids. The V end was cut by 6 bases, the J end by 9 bases, with 12 bases between. The CDR3 nucleotides are TGTGCTAGTGGCCCCTCTCCCCCTGAGCAGTTCTTC. This translates into CASGPSPPEQFF.

The gene calls are TRBV12-3 or TRBV12-4 and TRBJ2-7; 7 bases are shared with TRBD2. The CDR3 is 15 residues long. Trimming removed 5 bases from V and 6 bases from J; junction bases left unmatched: 13. Here the CDR3 reads CASSLTSATVAEQYF. In DNA, the CDR3 is TGTGCCAGCAGTCTCACTAGCGCAACGGTAGCCGAGCAGTACTTC.

The chain combines TRBV12-3 or TRBV12-4 with TRBJ2-3; D assignment may be TRBD1 or TRBD2 (5 bases each). V was shortened by 2 bases and J by 8 bases, with 20 bases between the two germline ends. The CDR3 totals 16 residues. CDR3 sequence reads: CASSLWSRRGAGTQYF. In nucleotides, the CDR3 is TGTGCCAGCAGTTTATGGTCTCGGAGAGGGGCAGGTACGCAGTATTTT.

There are a few counts of this clonotype. This chain links TRBV18 with TRBJ1-5; D unresolved. In germline, CDR1 is KGHSH, CDR2 LQKENI. CDR3 length: 13 amino acids. With 2 bases removed from V and 8 bases from J, the gap between germline ends came to 10 bases. The chain's CDR3 is CASSPSSNEPQHF. The CDR3 nucleotides read TGTGCCAGCTCACCAAGTTCGAACGAGCCCCAGCATTTT. Full variable domain (outside the CDR3, taken from reference TRBV18 and TRBJ1-5): NAGVMQNPRHLVRRRGQEARLRCSPMKGHSHVYWYRQLPEEGLKFMVYLQKENIIDESGMPKERFSAEFPKEGPSILRIQQVVRGDSAAYFCASSPSSNEPQHFGDGTRLSIL.

The chain is built from TRBV20-1 and TRBJ2-3; D remains ambiguous. The CDR3 is made up of 12 amino acids. Trimming took 7 bases from V and 1 from J, leaving 9 bases between them. Germline V gene lookup returns CDR1 DFQATT and CDR2 SNEGSKA (reference sequence). The CDR3 nucleotides read TGCAGTGTCCGACCCGGCACAGATACGCAGTATTTT. Residues: CSVRPGTDTQYF.

This clonotype is a singleton in its sample. CDR3 protein: CASSTGTVNTEAFF. CDR3 in DNA: TGCGCCAGCAGCACCGGGACGGTAAACACTGAAGCTTTCTTT. The V call is TRBV5-1, the J call TRBJ1-1, with D tentatively TRBD1 (5 bases). From germline, CDR1 is SGHRS and CDR2 YFSETQ. V was trimmed by 4 bases and J by 2 bases, leaving 12 bases between them. The CDR3 consists of 14 residues.

This clonotype showed up just a few times. The chain couples TRBV21-1 to TRBJ2-5; TRBD2, as called in the table, went unchecked against the DNA. The J call may not be correct, given that the DNA end is closer to TRBJ2-1. TRBV21-1 represents a pseudogene. The CDR3 sequence is 16 residues long. The CDR3 protein is CASSKVFWRFWDEQFF. As DNA, the CDR3 is TGTGCCAGCAGCAAAGTTTTCTGGAGGTTTTGGGATGAGCAGTTCTTC.

CDR3 sequence (DNA): TGCAGTGCCCCCCTAGGGCTAGCGAGGGCACAGGGGACCCAGTACTTC. Encoded protein: CSAPLGLARAQGTQYF. The chain uses TRBV20-1 and TRBJ2-7, with D tentatively TRBD1 or TRBD2 (6 bases each). The J call is doubtful: the DNA matches TRBJ2-5 better. The CDR3 extends over 16 amino acids. The germline V gene encodes CDR1 DFQATT and CDR2 SNEGSKA (reference sequence).

The sample holds one count of this clonotype. A much bigger clone sits one base away, suggesting this may be a read error. The gene calls are TRBV5-1 and TRBJ1-1; the match to TRBD1 covers 9 bases. Germline lookup yields CDR1 SGHRS and CDR2 YFSETQ. This CDR3 spans 15 amino acids. CDR3 protein: CASNTPQGAGTEASF. The CDR3 region has the DNA TGCGCCAGCAACACCCCACAGGGGGCCGGAACTGAAGCTTCCTTT.

The rearrangement links TRBV5-5 to TRBJ2-5, with TRBD2 identical over 8 bases. Germline V gene data show CDR1 as SGHKS and CDR2 as YYEKEE (reference sequence). CDR3 length equals 15 residues. The V segment lost 1 base and the J segment 4 bases; nucleotides outside the gene matches: 6. CDR3 region: CASSLTVAGSETQYF. The CDR3 DNA reads as TGTGCCAGCAGCTTGACAGTAGCGGGATCAGAGACCCAGTACTTC.